One and the same sample provided the 15 T cell receptor beta chains below, sequenced in a study of tumor-infiltrating lymphocytes in glioblastoma multiforme. Three nested ARM-PCR rounds with V-beta and C-beta primers built TCRB libraries. TCRdb independently ran MiXCR on the multiplex PCR reads; one entry per CDR3 protein. The table includes about 15,000 distinct CDR3 sequences, more than 65% detected once. Sequencing was carried out using brain tumor tissue. All receptors derive from a male donor with glioblastoma.

This chain uses TRBV20-1 with TRBJ1-2; 7 bases fit TRBD1. The CDR3 sequence is 15 residues long. In germline, CDR1 is DFQATT, CDR2 SNEGSKA (reference sequence). V gave up 3 bases and J gave up 2 bases; unmatched junction bases: 9. Here the CDR3 DNA reads TGCAGTGCTAGTCGGGACAGCCAGGGGAACTATGGCTACACCTTC. Translating it yields CSASRDSQGNYGYTF.

The chain is built from TRBV20-1 and TRBJ2-1; possibly TRBD2 for D (6 bases). Germline CDR1 and CDR2: DFQATT and SNEGSKA (reference sequence). The CDR3 totals 14 residues. V lost 5 bases and J 4 bases, leaving 15 bases between the germline ends. The CDR3 spells CSASEGRGYNEQFF. CDR3 coding DNA: TGCAGTGCTTCGGAGGGACGTGGATACAATGAGCAGTTCTTC.

This rearrangement joins TRBV20-1 to TRBJ2-7; 10 bases fit TRBD1. The CDR3 contains 14 residues. Germline lookup yields CDR1 DFQATT and CDR2 SNEGSKA (reference sequence). V trimming: 6 bases; J trimming: 3 bases; junction bases outside the gene matches: 8. The CDR3 spells CSARTGTGVYEQYF. CDR3 nucleotide sequence: TGCAGTGCCCGAACCGGGACAGGGGTCTACGAGCAGTACTTC.

The chain employs TRBV5-1 and TRBJ2-2, with D possibly matching TRBD1 (5 bases). The V end was cut by 4 bases, the J end by 9 bases, with 16 bases between. Per germline, CDR1 SGHRS and CDR2 YFSETQ. The CDR3 has 14 residues. CDR3 nucleotide sequence: TGCGCCAGCAGCACCGGACCAGGGTCCTGGGAGCTGTTTTTT. This sequence encodes CASSTGPGSWELFF.

The chain has TRBV20-1 and TRBJ2-1; D is ambiguous. Deletions cut 0 bases from V and 4 bases from J, with 4 bases between. Per the germline V gene, CDR1 is DFQATT and CDR2 is SNEGSKA (reference sequence). This CDR3 is built from 12 residues. This CDR3 is CSAREPYNEQFF. Here the CDR3 DNA reads TGCAGTGCTAGAGAGCCATACAATGAGCAGTTCTTC.

This sequence joins TRBV29-1 and TRBJ1-1, with TRBD1 as a possible D gene (5 bases). This CDR3 region has 12 residues. Germline lookup yields CDR1 SQVTM and CDR2 ANQGSEA. V lost 0 bases, J lost 10 bases, and 12 bases lay in between. The CDR3 is CSVEEGGSGAFF. In DNA form, the CDR3 reads TGCAGCGTTGAAGAGGGGGGGAGCGGAGCTTTCTTT.

The chain links TRBV5-4 to TRBJ2-3, with TRBD2 matching over 13 bases. V lost 1 base, J lost 4 bases, and 3 bases stayed unmatched. Germline V lookup: CDR1 SGHNT, CDR2 YYREEE (reference sequence). This CDR3 contains 16 residues. The CDR3 protein is CASSLRTSGSADTQYF. The CDR3 bases are TGTGCCAGCAGCTTGAGGACTAGCGGGAGCGCAGATACGCAGTATTTT. The full variable domain, with the rest looked up from reference TRBV5-4 and TRBJ2-3, is ETGVTQSPTHLIKTRGQQVTLRCSSQSGHNTVSWYQQALGQGPQFIFQYYREEENGRGNFPPRFSGLQFPNYSSELNVNALELDDSALYLCASSLRTSGSADTQYFGPGTRLTVL.

This clonotype was detected once. The CDR3 is CASSPGGGSGNTIYF. The CDR3 DNA reads TGTGCCAGCAGTCCAGGGGGCGGCTCTGGAAACACCATATATTTT. The chain links TRBV11-2 to TRBJ1-3, with 8 nucleotides matching TRBD1. CDR1 and CDR2 from the germline V gene are SGHAT and FQNNGV. The CDR3 has 15 residues. Germline trimming cut 6 bases from V and 0 bases from J; bases unmatched to any gene: 4.

The rearrangement joins TRBV7-9 to TRBJ2-7, with D possibly being TRBD1 (6 bases). Trimming took 6 bases from V and 5 from J, leaving 23 bases between them. The germline gives CDR1 SEHNR, CDR2 FQNEAQ (reference sequence). CDR3 length equals 16 residues. CDR3 region: CASRNTGHGVTHEQYF. The CDR3, as DNA: TGTGCCAGCAGGAACACGGGACACGGGGTAACCCACGAGCAGTACTTC. Together with reference TRBV7-9 and TRBJ2-7, the CDR3 gives the full variable domain: DTGVSQNPRHKITKRGQNVTFRCDPISEHNRLYWYRQTLGQGPEFLTYFQNEAQLEKSRLLSDRFSAERPKGSFSTLEIQRTEQGDSAMYLCASRNTGHGVTHEQYFGPGTRLTVT.

About this clonotype: It may be a read error: a sequence one base away is much more abundant. The gene calls are TRBV18 and TRBJ2-5, with a tentative D call TRBD1 (6 bases). The CDR3 contains 16 residues. Per germline, CDR1 KGHSH and CDR2 LQKENI. The CDR3 sequence: CASSPGAGAYQETPYF. The CDR3 bases are TGTGCCAGCTCACCAGGGGCAGGGGCGTACCAAGAGACCCCGTACTTC.

The chain recombines TRBV6-6 with TRBJ2-1; TRBD2 aligns across 9 bases. Trimming took 4 bases from V and 1 from J; bases not matched to a gene: 2. This CDR3 comprises 15 residues. Germline V gene lookup returns CDR1 MNHNY and CDR2 SVGAGI (reference sequence). The CDR3 nucleotides are TGTGCCAGCAGTTCGGCGGGAGGGTCCTACAATGAGCAGTTCTTC. It yields the protein CASSSAGGSYNEQFF.

The chain uses TRBV4-1 and TRBJ2-1; perhaps TRBD2 as D (6 bases). V lost 4 bases to trimming and J lost 12 bases, with 16 bases between them. The V gene's germline CDR1 is MGHRA and CDR2 YSYEKL. The CDR3 is 13 amino acids. CDR3: CASSLNGGERQFF. The DNA for the CDR3 is TGCGCCAGCAGCCTCAACGGAGGGGAAAGGCAGTTCTTC.

In its sample, this clonotype is medium-sized. V gene TRBV12-3 or TRBV12-4 combines with J gene TRBJ2-3; 7 bases line up with TRBD1. V trimming: 2 bases; J trimming: 0 bases; junction bases outside the gene matches: 8. The CDR3 is 17 residues long. CDR3 protein: CASSLLPGTASTDTQYF. The CDR3 DNA reads as TGTGCCAGCAGTTTATTGCCCGGGACAGCTAGCACAGATACGCAGTATTTT.

A word on this clonotype: Sequence at one end of the junction differs from germline and may be a read error. The rearrangement uses TRBV11-2 and TRBJ1-2; the D is unclear. This CDR3 comprises 15 residues. Germline lookup yields CDR1 SGHAT and CDR2 FQNNGV. CDR3 nucleotides: TGTGCCAGCAGCCTCTCGTCAGTGGCGGGTTATGGCTGCACCTTC. The encoded protein is CASSLSSVAGYGCTF.

The chain joins TRBV6-7 to TRBJ1-2, with D perhaps TRBD1 (6 bases). TRBV6-7 is an ORF, and what it does is uncertain. The CDR3 contains 14 residues. Trimming took 5 bases from V and 7 from J, leaving 17 bases between them. CDR3 sequence (DNA): TGTGCCAGCAGTCCTCCACAGGGATCGCCTGGCTACACCTTC. This translates into CASSPPQGSPGYTF.